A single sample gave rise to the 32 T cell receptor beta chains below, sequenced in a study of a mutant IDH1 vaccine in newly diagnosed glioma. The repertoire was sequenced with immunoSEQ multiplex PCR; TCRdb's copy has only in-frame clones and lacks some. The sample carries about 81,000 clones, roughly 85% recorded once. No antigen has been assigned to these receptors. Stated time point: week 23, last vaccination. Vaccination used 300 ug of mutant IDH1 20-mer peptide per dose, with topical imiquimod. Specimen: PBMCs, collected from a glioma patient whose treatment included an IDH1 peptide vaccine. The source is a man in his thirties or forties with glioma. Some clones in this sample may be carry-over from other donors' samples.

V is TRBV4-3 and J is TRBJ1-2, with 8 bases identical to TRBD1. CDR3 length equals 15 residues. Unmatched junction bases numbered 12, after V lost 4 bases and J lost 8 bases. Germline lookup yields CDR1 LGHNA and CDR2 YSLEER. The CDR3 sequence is CASSRGTGLFGGYTF. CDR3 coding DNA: TGCGCCAGCAGCCGCGGGACAGGACTTTTCGGGGGCTACACCTTC.

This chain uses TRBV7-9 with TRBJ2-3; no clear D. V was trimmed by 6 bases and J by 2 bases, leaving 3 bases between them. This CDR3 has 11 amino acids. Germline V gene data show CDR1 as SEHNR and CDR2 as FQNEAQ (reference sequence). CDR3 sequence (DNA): TGTGCCAGCAGTCTCACAGATACGCAGTATTTT. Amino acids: CASSLTDTQYF.

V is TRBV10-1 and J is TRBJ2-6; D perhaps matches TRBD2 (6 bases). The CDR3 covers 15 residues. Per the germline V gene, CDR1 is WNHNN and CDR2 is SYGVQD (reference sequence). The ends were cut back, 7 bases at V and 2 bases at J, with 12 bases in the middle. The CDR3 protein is CASNWGDAGANVLTF. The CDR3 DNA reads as TGCGCCAGCAATTGGGGGGATGCTGGGGCCAACGTCCTGACTTTC.

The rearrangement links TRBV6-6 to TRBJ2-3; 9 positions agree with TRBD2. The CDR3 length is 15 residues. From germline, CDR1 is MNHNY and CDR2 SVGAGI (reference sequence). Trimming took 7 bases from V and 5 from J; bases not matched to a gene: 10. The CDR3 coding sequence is TGTGCCAGCATCGAAGCGGGGGGCGTGGGAGATACGCAGTATTTT. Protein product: CASIEAGGVGDTQYF.

For the CDR3, the DNA is TGTGCCTGGAGTGTGCTAGGGGCGGACCAGCCCCAGCATTTT. Its translation: CAWSVLGADQPQHF. The chain combines TRBV30 with TRBJ1-5; a possible D gene is TRBD1 (5 bases). The germline V gene encodes CDR1 GTSNPN and CDR2 SVGIG (reference sequence). There are 14 residues in the CDR3. Trimming stripped 0 bases from V and 7 bases from J, with 13 bases between.

CDR3 sequence reads: CASRIPGHSGYTF. DNA for the CDR3: TGTGCCAGCAGGATACCGGGACATTCGGGCTACACCTTC. This chain connects TRBV27 to TRBJ1-2, with D possibly TRBD1 on 6 matching bases. The germline V gene has CDR1 MNHEY and CDR2 SMNVEV (reference sequence). The V end lost 6 bases, the J end lost 8 bases, and 16 bases lay between the germline ends. The CDR3 length is 13 residues.

The CDR3 here is CASSLAVGQGDTEAFF. CDR3 DNA: TGCGCCAGCAGCTTGGCCGTGGGACAGGGTGACACTGAAGCTTTCTTT. V gene TRBV5-1 combines with J gene TRBJ1-1; 9 bases align to TRBD1. After removal of 0 bases from V and 3 bases from J, the junction contained 6 bases not matched to a gene. The CDR3 sequence is 16 residues long. Germline CDR1 reads SGHRS; CDR2 reads YFSETQ.

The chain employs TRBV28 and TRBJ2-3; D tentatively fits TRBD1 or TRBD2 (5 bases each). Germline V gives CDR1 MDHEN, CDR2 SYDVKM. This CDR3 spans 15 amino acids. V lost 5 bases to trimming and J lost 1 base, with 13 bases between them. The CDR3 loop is CASSPPGRGTDTQYF. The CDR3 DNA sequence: TGTGCCAGCAGTCCCCCGGGACGGGGCACAGATACGCAGTATTTT.

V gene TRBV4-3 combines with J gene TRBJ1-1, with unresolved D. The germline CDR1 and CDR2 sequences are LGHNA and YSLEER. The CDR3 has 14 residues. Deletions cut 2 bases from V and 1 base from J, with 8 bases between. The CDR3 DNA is TGCGCCAGCAGCCAACTAGAGGGGAACACTGAAGCTTTCTTT. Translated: CASSQLEGNTEAFF.

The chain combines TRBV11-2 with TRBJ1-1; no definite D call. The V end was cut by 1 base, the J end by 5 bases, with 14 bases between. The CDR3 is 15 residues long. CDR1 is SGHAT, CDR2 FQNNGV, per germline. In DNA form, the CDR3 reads TGTGCCAGCAGCTTAGGAGAGTACCGAGGGACTGAAGCTTTCTTT. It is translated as CASSLGEYRGTEAFF.

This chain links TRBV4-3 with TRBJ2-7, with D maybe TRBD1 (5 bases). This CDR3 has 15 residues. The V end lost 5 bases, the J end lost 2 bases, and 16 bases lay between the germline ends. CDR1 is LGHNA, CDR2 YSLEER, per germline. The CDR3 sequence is CASSKGRVRPYEQYF. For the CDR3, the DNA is TGCGCCAGCAGCAAGGGCAGGGTTAGGCCCTACGAGCAGTACTTC.

CDR3 in DNA: TGTGCCAGCACCGATGACAACTACGAGCAGTACTTC. It yields the protein CASTDDNYEQYF. This chain uses TRBV6-6 with TRBJ2-7, with D unresolved. Trimming took 7 bases from V and 3 from J, leaving 10 bases between them. There are 12 residues in the CDR3. Germline CDR1 reads MNHNY; CDR2 reads SVGAGI (reference sequence).

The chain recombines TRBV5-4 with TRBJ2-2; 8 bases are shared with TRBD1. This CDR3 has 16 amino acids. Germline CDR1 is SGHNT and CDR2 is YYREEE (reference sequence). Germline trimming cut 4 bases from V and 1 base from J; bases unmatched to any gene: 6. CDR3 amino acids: CASSLMGTGNTGELFF. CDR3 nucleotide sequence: TGTGCCAGCAGCCTAATGGGGACAGGGAACACCGGGGAGCTGTTTTTT.

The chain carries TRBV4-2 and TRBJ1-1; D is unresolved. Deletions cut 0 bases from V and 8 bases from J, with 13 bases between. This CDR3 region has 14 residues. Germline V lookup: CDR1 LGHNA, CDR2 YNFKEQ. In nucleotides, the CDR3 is TGTGCCAGCAGCCAAGATGGGATAGGACGGGAAGCTTTCTTT. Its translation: CASSQDGIGREAFF.

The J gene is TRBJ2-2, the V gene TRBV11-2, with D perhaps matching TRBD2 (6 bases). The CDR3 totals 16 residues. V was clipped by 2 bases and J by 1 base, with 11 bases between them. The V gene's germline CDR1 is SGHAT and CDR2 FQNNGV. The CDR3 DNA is TGTGCCAGCAGCTTATACTCCGGGGGGAACACCGGGGAGCTGTTTTTT. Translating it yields CASSLYSGGNTGELFF.

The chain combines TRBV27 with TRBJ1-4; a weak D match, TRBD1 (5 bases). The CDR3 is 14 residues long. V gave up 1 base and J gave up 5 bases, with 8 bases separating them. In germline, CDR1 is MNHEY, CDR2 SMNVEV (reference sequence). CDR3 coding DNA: TGTGCCAGCAGTTTATTGAAGGGGAATGAAAAACTGTTTTTT. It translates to CASSLLKGNEKLFF.

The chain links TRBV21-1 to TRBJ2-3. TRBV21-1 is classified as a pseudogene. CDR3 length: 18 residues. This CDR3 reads CASSSTSVKLGSTDTQYF. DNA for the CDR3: TGTGCCAGCAGCTCCACTTCGGTTAAATTAGGGAGCACAGATACGCAGTATTTT.

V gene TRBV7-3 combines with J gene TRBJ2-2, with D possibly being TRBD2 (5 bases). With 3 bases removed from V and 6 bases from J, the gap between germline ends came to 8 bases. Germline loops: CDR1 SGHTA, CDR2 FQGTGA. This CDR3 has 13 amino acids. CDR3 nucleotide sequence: TGTGCCAGCAGCTTCGGGGTCGCCGGGGAGCTGTTTTTT. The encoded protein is CASSFGVAGELFF.

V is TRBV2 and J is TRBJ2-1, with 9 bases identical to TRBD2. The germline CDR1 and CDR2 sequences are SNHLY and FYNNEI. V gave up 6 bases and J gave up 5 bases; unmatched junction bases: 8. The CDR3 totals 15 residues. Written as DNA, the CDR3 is TGTGCCAGCAGCGAGCGGGGGGCCGTTCACAATGAGCAGTTCTTC. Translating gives CASSERGAVHNEQFF.

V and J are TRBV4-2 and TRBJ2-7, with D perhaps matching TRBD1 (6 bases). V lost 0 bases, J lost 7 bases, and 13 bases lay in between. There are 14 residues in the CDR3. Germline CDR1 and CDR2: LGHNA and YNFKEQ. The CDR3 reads CASSQDHRVGEQYF. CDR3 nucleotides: TGTGCCAGCAGCCAAGATCACAGGGTTGGAGAGCAGTACTTC.

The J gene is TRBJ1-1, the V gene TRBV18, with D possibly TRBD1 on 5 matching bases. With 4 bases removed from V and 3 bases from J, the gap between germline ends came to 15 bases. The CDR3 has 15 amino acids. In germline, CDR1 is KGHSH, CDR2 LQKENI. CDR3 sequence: CASSLLEGRDTEAFF. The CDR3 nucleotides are TGTGCCAGCTCACTCCTAGAGGGGCGGGACACTGAAGCTTTCTTT.

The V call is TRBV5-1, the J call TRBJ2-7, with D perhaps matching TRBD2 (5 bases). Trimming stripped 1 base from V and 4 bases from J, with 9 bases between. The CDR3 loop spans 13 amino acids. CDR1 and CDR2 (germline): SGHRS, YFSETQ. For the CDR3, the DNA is TGCGCCAGCAGCTTGTCGACGGGATACGAGCAGTACTTC. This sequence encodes CASSLSTGYEQYF.

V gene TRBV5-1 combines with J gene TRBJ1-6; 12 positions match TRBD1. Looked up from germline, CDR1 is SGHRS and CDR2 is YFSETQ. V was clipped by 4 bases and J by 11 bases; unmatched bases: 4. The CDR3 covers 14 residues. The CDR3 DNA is TGCGCCAGCAGCCCGGGACAGGGGGCCGCACCCCTCCACTTT. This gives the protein CASSPGQGAAPLHF.

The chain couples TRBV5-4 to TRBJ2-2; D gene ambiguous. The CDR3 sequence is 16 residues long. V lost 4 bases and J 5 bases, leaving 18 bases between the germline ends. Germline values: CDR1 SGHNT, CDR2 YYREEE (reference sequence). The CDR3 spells CASSDKAPELTGELFF. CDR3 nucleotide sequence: TGTGCCAGCAGCGACAAAGCTCCTGAACTAACCGGGGAGCTGTTTTTT.

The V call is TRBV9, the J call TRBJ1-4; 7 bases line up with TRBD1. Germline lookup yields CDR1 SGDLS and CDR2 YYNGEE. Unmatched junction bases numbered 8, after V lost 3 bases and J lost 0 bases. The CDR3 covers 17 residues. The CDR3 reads CASSAKGGGATNEKLFF. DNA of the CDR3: TGTGCCAGCAGCGCAAAAGGAGGGGGCGCAACTAATGAAAAACTGTTTTTT.

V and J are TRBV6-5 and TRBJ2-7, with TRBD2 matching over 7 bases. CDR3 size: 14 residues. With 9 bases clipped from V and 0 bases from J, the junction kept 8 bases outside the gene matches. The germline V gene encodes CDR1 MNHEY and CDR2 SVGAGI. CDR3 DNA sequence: TGTGCCAGTGTACGCGGGGGAACCTCCTACGAGCAGTACTTC. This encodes CASVRGGTSYEQYF.

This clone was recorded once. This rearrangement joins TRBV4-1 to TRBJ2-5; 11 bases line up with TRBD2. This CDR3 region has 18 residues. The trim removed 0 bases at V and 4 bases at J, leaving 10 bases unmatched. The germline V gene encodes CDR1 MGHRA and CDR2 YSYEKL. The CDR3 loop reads CASSQDGVAGGRGETQYF. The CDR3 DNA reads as TGCGCCAGCAGCCAAGATGGGGTAGCGGGAGGGCGTGGAGAGACCCAGTACTTC.

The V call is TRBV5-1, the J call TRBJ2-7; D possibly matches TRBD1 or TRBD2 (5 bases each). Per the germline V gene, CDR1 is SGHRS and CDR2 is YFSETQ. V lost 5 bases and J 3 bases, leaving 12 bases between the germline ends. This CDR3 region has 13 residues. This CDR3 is CASRGTDSYEQYF. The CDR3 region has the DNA TGCGCCAGCAGAGGGACGGATAGCTACGAGCAGTACTTC.

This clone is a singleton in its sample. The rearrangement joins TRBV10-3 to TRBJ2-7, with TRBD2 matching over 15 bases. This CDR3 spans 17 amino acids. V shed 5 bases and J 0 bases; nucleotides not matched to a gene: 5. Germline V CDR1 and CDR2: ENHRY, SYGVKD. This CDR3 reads CAISPGTSGGFSYEQYF. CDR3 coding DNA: TGTGCCATCAGTCCAGGGACTAGCGGGGGGTTCTCCTACGAGCAGTACTTC.

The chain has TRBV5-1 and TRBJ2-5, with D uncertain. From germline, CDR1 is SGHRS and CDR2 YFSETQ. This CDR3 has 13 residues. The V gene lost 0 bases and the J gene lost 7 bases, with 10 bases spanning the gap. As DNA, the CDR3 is TGCGCCAGCAGCTTGGACCTAACCGGGACCCAGTACTTC. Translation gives CASSLDLTGTQYF.

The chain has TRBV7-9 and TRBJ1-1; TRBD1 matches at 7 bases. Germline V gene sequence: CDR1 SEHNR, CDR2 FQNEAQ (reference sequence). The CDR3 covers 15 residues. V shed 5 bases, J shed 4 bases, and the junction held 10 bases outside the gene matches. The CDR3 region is CASSPQGQGGTEAFF. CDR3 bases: TGTGCCAGCAGCCCCCAGGGCCAGGGGGGCACTGAAGCTTTCTTT. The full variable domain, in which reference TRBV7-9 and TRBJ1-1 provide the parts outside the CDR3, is DTGVSQNPRHKITKRGQNVTFRCDPISEHNRLYWYRQTLGQGPEFLTYFQNEAQLEKSRLLSDRFSAERPKGSFSTLEIQRTEQGDSAMYLCASSPQGQGGTEAFFGQGTRLTVV.

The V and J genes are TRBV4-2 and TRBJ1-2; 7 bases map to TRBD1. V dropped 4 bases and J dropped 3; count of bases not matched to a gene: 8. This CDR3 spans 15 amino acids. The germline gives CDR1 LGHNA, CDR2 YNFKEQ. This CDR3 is CASSLSRGGDYGYTF. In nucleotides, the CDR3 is TGTGCCAGCAGCCTTTCCAGGGGGGGGGACTATGGCTACACCTTC.